These 24 T cell receptor beta chains originate from one sample sequenced in a study of shared clonotypes between healthy human individuals. Here immunoSEQ multiplex PCR was the method, and the copy in TCRdb shows in-frame clones only, minus some. The sample holds roughly 1 million clones; 75% are singletons and the top ten take about 1.5%. Sequenced material: memory CD4+ T cells sorted from blood. The sample's subset: CD45RA-negative fraction. The origin of the receptors is a young man in good health.

With regard to this clone: The same CDR3 also results from other DNA sequences found in this sample. This chain uses TRBV6-1 with TRBJ1-4; the D is unclear. Germline CDR1 MNHNS, CDR2 SASEGT. V lost 2 bases and J 4 bases, leaving 5 bases between the germline ends. The CDR3 length is 13 residues. This CDR3 is CASSERDNEKLFF. CDR3 coding DNA: TGTGCCAGCAGTGAACGGGATAATGAAAAACTGTTTTTT.

The rearrangement joins TRBV21-1 to TRBJ2-7; TRBD1, the table's D call, was not compared with the DNA. TRBV21-1 is deemed a pseudogene. CDR3 length: 15 amino acids. CDR3 coding DNA: TGTGCCAGCAGCTACACGAAGACAGGGGGAAACGAGCAGTACTTC. It codes for CASSYTKTGGNEQYF.

The rearrangement links TRBV5-1 to TRBJ2-3, with TRBD2 matching over 8 bases. The CDR3 has 14 amino acids. V lost 8 bases and J lost 4; bases outside the gene matches: 9. Germline V gives CDR1 SGHRS, CDR2 YFSETQ. CDR3 nucleotides: TGCGCCAGTAGTACAGGCGGGGGGCCAGATACGCAGTATTTT. Translated, it gives CASSTGGGPDTQYF.

V gene TRBV5-1 combines with J gene TRBJ1-4; TRBD1 aligns across 9 bases. The V segment lost 3 bases and the J segment 3 bases; nucleotides outside the gene matches: 3. Germline V gene data show CDR1 as SGHRS and CDR2 as YFSETQ. The CDR3 covers 15 residues. Written as DNA, the CDR3 is TGCGCCAGCAGCTCGGACAGGGGCGCTAATGAAAAACTGTTTTTT. Protein: CASSSDRGANEKLFF.

In this sample, this clone turned up a few times. The rearrangement uses TRBV7-2 and TRBJ2-7; D is ambiguous. This CDR3 contains 11 residues. Trimming took 5 bases from V and 5 from J, leaving 7 bases between them. The germline V gene encodes CDR1 SGHTA and CDR2 FQGNSA. CDR3 protein: CASSPQNEQYF. The CDR3 nucleotides read TGTGCCAGCAGCCCCCAGAACGAGCAGTACTTC.

The chain uses TRBV30 and TRBJ1-4; D is uncertain. The CDR3 sequence is 13 residues long. Germline CDR1 and CDR2: GTSNPN and SVGIG (reference sequence). Trimming pared 2 bases from V and 4 bases from J, leaving 8 bases between. The CDR3 loop reads CAWSPAHNEKLFF. In DNA, the CDR3 is TGTGCCTGGAGTCCGGCACATAATGAAAAACTGTTTTTT.

V and J are TRBV30 and TRBJ1-6; 12 positions agree with TRBD1. The V gene end was trimmed by 3 bases and the J gene end by 8 bases; junction bases not matched to a gene: 2. Germline V gene data show CDR1 as GTSNPN and CDR2 as SVGIG (reference sequence). There are 14 residues in the CDR3. CDR3 sequence reads: CAWSGDRGHSPLHF. CDR3 nucleotides: TGTGCCTGGAGCGGGGACAGGGGGCATTCACCCCTCCACTTT.

The chain uses TRBV5-1 and TRBJ2-5; D is tentatively TRBD1 or TRBD2 (5 bases each). The CDR3 runs 14 residues. CDR1 and CDR2 from the germline V gene are SGHRS and YFSETQ. Trimming shortened V by 4 bases and J by 3 bases, and 13 bases separated the two germline ends. The CDR3 here is CASSRDGIEETQYF. DNA of the CDR3: TGCGCCAGCAGCCGGGACGGGATCGAAGAGACCCAGTACTTC.

The chain links TRBV5-8 to TRBJ2-1; 14 nucleotides align to TRBD2. CDR1 SGHTS and CDR2 YDEGEE come from the germline V gene. Unmatched junction bases numbered 7, after V lost 4 bases and J lost 16 bases. CDR3 length: 13 residues. The CDR3 protein is CASSPGTSGSHFF. CDR3 in DNA: TGTGCCAGCAGCCCGGGGACTAGCGGGAGTCACTTCTTC.

This chain connects TRBV6-7 to TRBJ1-2; D unresolved. TRBV6-7 falls under the ORF class, with uncertain function. The CDR3 extends over 12 amino acids. V was pared by 8 bases and J by 6 bases, with 13 bases between. CDR3 bases: TGTGCCAGCCGCCCGGGAGAGGATGGCTACACCTTC. Translated: CASRPGEDGYTF.

As for this clone: The identical CDR3 is also encoded by other nucleotide sequences in the sample. The J gene is TRBJ2-1, the V gene TRBV5-1; 7 bases line up with TRBD1. V gave up 0 bases and J gave up 5 bases; unmatched junction bases: 2. Germline CDR1 SGHRS, CDR2 YFSETQ. The CDR3 has 14 amino acids. DNA of the CDR3: TGCGCCAGCAGCTTGGGGACAGGACACAATGAGCAGTTCTTC. This sequence encodes CASSLGTGHNEQFF. Complete variable domain (other parts from reference TRBV5-1 and TRBJ2-1): KAGVTQTPRYLIKTRGQQVTLSCSPISGHRSVSWYQQTPGQGLQFLFEYFSETQRNKGNFPGRFSGRQFSNSRSEMNVSTLELGDSALYLCASSLGTGHNEQFFGPGTRLTVL.

This clone has more than one count but fewer than ten. V and J are TRBV6-1 and TRBJ1-5; tentatively, D is TRBD1 (6 bases). The CDR3 spans 14 residues. Germline V gives CDR1 MNHNS, CDR2 SASEGT. Trimming removed 4 bases from V and 0 bases from J, with 7 bases in between. As DNA, the CDR3 is TGTGCCAGCAGTGGGGACACTAGCAATCAGCCCCAGCATTTT. Translated, it gives CASSGDTSNQPQHF.

The J gene is TRBJ2-1, the V gene TRBV25-1, with 11 nucleotides matching TRBD2. J gave up 5 bases and V 6 bases, and 9 bases lay outside the gene matches. The germline V gene has CDR1 MGHDK and CDR2 SYGVNS. The length of the CDR3 is 16 residues. CDR3 DNA sequence: TGTGCCAGCAGCCTTGGCGGGACTAGCGGTCACAATGAGCAGTTCTTC. It yields the protein CASSLGGTSGHNEQFF.

This clone was counted between two and nine times. The chain joins TRBV2 to TRBJ2-5; possibly TRBD2 for D (7 bases). The CDR3 loop spans 14 amino acids. Germline V gene sequence: CDR1 SNHLY, CDR2 FYNNEI. The germline V and J ends were trimmed by 8 bases and 2 bases, with 15 bases remaining between them. CDR3 DNA sequence: TGTGCCAGCGGTTGGGGGGGCCCTCAAGAGACCCAGTACTTC. Translating gives CASGWGGPQETQYF.

This chain uses TRBV11-2 with TRBJ2-5, with unresolved D. The J call is uncertain, as TRBJ2-7 better fits the DNA end. The V gene's germline CDR1 is SGHAT and CDR2 FQNNGV. The CDR3 has 11 amino acids. This CDR3 is CASSFSYEQYF. CDR3 nucleotides: TGTGCCAGCAGCTTCAGTTACGAGCAGTACTTC.

This chain uses TRBV6-5 with TRBJ2-2; TRBD2 matches 11 bases. Germline-derived CDR1 and CDR2 are MNHEY and SVGAGI. The CDR3 runs to 14 residues. Germline trimming cut 10 bases from V and 4 bases from J; bases unmatched to any gene: 5. CDR3 sequence (DNA): TGTGCCACCAAACTAGCGGGAGTCACCGGGGAGCTGTTTTTT. It yields the protein CATKLAGVTGELFF.

J is TRBJ2-7 and V is TRBV5-5, with D possibly matching TRBD2 (5 bases). Germline CDR1 reads SGHKS; CDR2 reads YYEKEE (reference sequence). V was trimmed by 3 bases and J by 0 bases, leaving 7 bases between them. The CDR3 contains 13 residues. In DNA, the CDR3 is TGTGCCAGCAGCTGGGAGATCTCCTACGAGCAGTACTTC. This codes for CASSWEISYEQYF.

The chain combines TRBV6-5 with TRBJ2-7; 9 bases are a match to TRBD2. The CDR3 is made up of 15 amino acids. From germline, CDR1 is MNHEY and CDR2 SVGAGI. With V trimmed by 6 bases and J by 2 bases, 8 bases remained unmatched. CDR3 nucleotide sequence: TGTGCCAGCAGGTTAGCGGGAGTCCCCACCTACGAGCAGTACTTC. It is translated as CASRLAGVPTYEQYF.

V and J are TRBV7-6 and TRBJ1-6, with TRBD1 matching over 7 bases. V trimming: 6 bases; J trimming: 7 bases; junction bases outside the gene matches: 9. The CDR3 totals 15 residues. Germline V lookup: CDR1 SGHVS, CDR2 FNYEAQ. CDR3 DNA: TGTGCCAGCAGTCCCCAGGGGGGGCCAAATTCACCCCTCCACTTT. Amino acid sequence: CASSPQGGPNSPLHF.

CDR3 residues: CASSLVAQGNSPLHF. In DNA, the CDR3 is TGCGCCAGCAGCTTGGTGGCACAGGGTAATTCACCCCTCCACTTT. This chain connects TRBV5-1 to TRBJ1-6, with D tentatively TRBD1 (6 bases). The CDR3 is 15 amino acids. The V and J ends lost 0 bases and 6 bases respectively, with 10 bases between them. The germline V gene has CDR1 SGHRS and CDR2 YFSETQ.

This clone was recorded once. The rearrangement links TRBV5-1 to TRBJ2-7; D may be TRBD1 (6 bases). The V and J ends lost 5 bases and 4 bases respectively, with 10 bases between them. CDR1 and CDR2 from the germline V gene are SGHRS and YFSETQ. The CDR3 consists of 12 residues. In DNA form, the CDR3 reads TGCGCCAGCAGGGCACAGGGTTACGAGCAGTACTTC. Translation: CASRAQGYEQYF.

J is TRBJ2-7 and V is TRBV7-2, with unresolved D. CDR1 SGHTA and CDR2 FQGNSA come from the germline V gene. The V and J ends lost 3 bases and 1 base respectively, with 13 bases between them. This CDR3 is built from 15 residues. The CDR3 nucleotides read TGTGCCAGCAGCTTCCCGCCGGTCTCTTCCTACGAGCAGTACTTC. Residues: CASSFPPVSSYEQYF.

The chain links TRBV5-5 to TRBJ2-2; D is tentatively TRBD1 or TRBD2 (6 bases each). The CDR3 covers 16 residues. Trimming removed 3 bases from V and 0 bases from J, with 12 bases in between. CDR1 is SGHKS and CDR2 is YYEKEE in the germline V gene (reference sequence). The CDR3 nucleotides are TGTGCCAGCAGCTCGCTGGGGGGCGCGAACACCGGGGAGCTGTTTTTT. Translated, it gives CASSSLGGANTGELFF.

This clone was detected once. V and J are TRBV10-3 and TRBJ2-7; 12 nucleotides line up with TRBD1. The CDR3 has 13 amino acids. Germline CDR1 and CDR2: ENHRY and SYGVKD. V gave up 6 bases and J gave up 4 bases; unmatched junction bases: 1. DNA of the CDR3: TGTGCCATCAGGGGACAGGGGGCTTACGAGCAGTACTTC. It translates to CAIRGQGAYEQYF.